This TCR beta chain is drawn from a study of response to subunit inactivated influenza vaccine. This clonotype was detected a few times. TCRdb ran MiXCR on the RT-PCR reads and lists one entry per CDR3 protein. The sample records hundreds of thousands of distinct CDR3 sequences, around 11% being singletons. These sequences were also reported in another study, on T cells expressing NK-cell markers. As that report states: As the method of synthesis, 5'RACE template switching with UMIs yielded TCR beta cDNA.

This clonotype was sampled from a man aged 50 to 59 who received an inactivated influenza vaccine. The material sequenced was PBMCs from blood, taken on the day of vaccination.

The CDR3 DNA reads TGCAGCGTCCAGACTAGCGGGAACTCCTACGAGCAGTACTTC. The encoded protein is CSVQTSGNSYEQYF. The chain carries TRBV29-1 and TRBJ2-7; 11 bases fit TRBD2. CDR1 is SQVTM and CDR2 is ANQGSEA in the germline V gene. Trimming took 6 bases from V and 0 from J; bases not matched to a gene: 4. The CDR3 spans 14 residues.